These T cell receptor beta chains were read from a single sample in a study of T cells in Graves' hyperthyroidism and ophthalmopathy. From the multiplex PCR reads, TCRdb called clonotypes with MiXCR, one entry per CDR3 protein. This sample has a few hundred thousand distinct CDR3 sequences, with 12% to 15% found just once. Sample: blood. The receptors were sampled from a woman aged 60 to 75 with Graves' ophthalmopathy. CDR3s include the opening cysteine and the closing phenylalanine or tryptophan. The D gene is left open where the match is weak. Only part of the rows carry a size: once, few, many, or a class if the clone is expanded.

DNA | CDR3 | V | length | D | J | size
TGTGCCAGCAGTTACGGTTACAGGGGATGGAGGTACACTGGAGCTTTCTTT | CASSYGYRGWRYTGAFF | TRBV6-2/TRBV6-3 | 17 | TRBD1 | TRBJ1-1 | NA
TGTGCCAGCAGTGACGACGGGAGGACAGATACGCAGTATTTT | CASSDDGRTDTQYF | TRBV2 | 14 | TRBD2 | TRBJ2-3 | many
TGTGCCAGCTCACCCGCAGATATCCAAGAGACCCAGTACTTC | CASSPADIQETQYF | TRBV18 | 14 | NA | TRBJ2-5 | many
TGTGCCAGCAGCCCAGCGGGGGACAATGAGCAGTTCTTC | CASSPAGDNEQFF | TRBV28 | 13 | TRBD2 | TRBJ2-1 | medium-sized
TGCGCCAGCTCGTGGACAGGGGAGACCGGGGAGCTGTTTTTT | CASSWTGETGELFF | TRBV5-1 | 14 | TRBD1 | TRBJ2-2 | many
TGTGCCACCAGCAGCTCCTGGGCCTCTGGGGCCAACGTCCTGACTTTC | CATSSSWASGANVLTF | TRBV24-1 | 16 | NA | TRBJ2-6 | NA
TGTGCCAGCACCAGGGGAACTGAAGCTTTCTTT | CASTRGTEAFF | TRBV6-1 | 11 | NA | TRBJ1-1 | many
TGTGCCATCAGTGCGGGACTAGCGTATCCGGATGAGCAGTTCTTC | CAISAGLAYPDEQFF | TRBV10-3 | 15 | TRBD2 | TRBJ2-1 | NA
TGTGCCAGCAGTTCTGAGGGCCAGACCACAGATACGCAGTATTTT | CASSSEGQTTDTQYF | TRBV12-3/TRBV12-4 | 15 | NA | TRBJ2-3 | many
TGTGCCAGCAGCACCCCGACAGGGGGTTCGGAGACCCAGTACTTC | CASSTPTGGSETQYF | TRBV28 | 15 | TRBD1 | TRBJ2-5 | NA
TGCGCCAGCAGCCCCGGGACAGGGAGTAGGGCCGCTGAAGCTTTCTTT | CASSPGTGSRAAEAFF | TRBV5-1 | 16 | TRBD1 | TRBJ1-1 | many
TGTGCCAGCAGTCTCGGACTAGCGGGAGGATCCTACGAGCAGTACTTC | CASSLGLAGGSYEQYF | TRBV5-6 | 16 | TRBD2 | TRBJ2-7 | many
TGTGCCAGCAGTTGGGATTTGATCGGGACCGGGGAGCTGTTTTTT | CASSWDLIGTGELFF | TRBV28 | 15 | NA | TRBJ2-2 | few
TGTGCCAGCAGCCAACCGTCCGGGCCTCACCCCTACGAGCAGTACTTC | CASSQPSGPHPYEQYF | TRBV3-1 | 16 | NA | TRBJ2-7 | many
TGTGCCAGCAGTTCCGGGGGGCAATCCTACAATGAGCAGTTCTTC | CASSSGGQSYNEQFF | TRBV28 | 15 | NA | TRBJ2-1 | many
TGCAGTGCTAGAGATCGAGTCTTGGGGGGCAATCAGCCCCAGCATTTT | CSARDRVLGGNQPQHF | TRBV20-1 | 16 | NA | TRBJ1-5 | many
TGTGCCAGCAGCTCGGATCTTGGGTTCACAGATACGCAGTATTTT | CASSSDLGFTDTQYF | TRBV7-9 | 15 | NA | TRBJ2-3 | many
TGCAGCGCCTGTAATACGGGAGGGTCCACAGATACGCAGTATTTT | CSACNTGGSTDTQYF | TRBV29-1 | 15 | TRBD2 | TRBJ2-3 | few
TGCGCCAGCAGCTTAGGTGCGAACAATGAGCAGTTCTTC | CASSLGANNEQFF | TRBV5-1 | 13 | NA | TRBJ2-1 | NA
TGTGCCGGCAGTGAAGAGTTATCTGGGAATCAGCCCCAGCATTTT | CAGSEELSGNQPQHF | TRBV6-1 | 15 | NA | TRBJ1-5 | NA
TGTGCCAGCAAGAGGGCGGGACCCACCTACGAGCAGTACTTC | CASKRAGPTYEQYF | TRBV12-3/TRBV12-4 | 14 | NA | TRBJ2-7 | NA
TGTGCCAGCAGCTACGCGGGGACTAGCGGGAGGAGGACCTACAATGAGCAGTTCTTC | CASSYAGTSGRRTYNEQFF | TRBV7-3 | 19 | TRBD2 | TRBJ2-1 | many
TGTGCCAGCAGTTTATCTCCCCGGGAGGCCTACGAGCAGTACTTC | CASSLSPREAYEQYF | TRBV28 | 15 | TRBD2 | TRBJ2-7 | many
TGTGCCAGCAGACCCGACAGGGCCCCTTTCTATAATTCACCCCTCCACTTT | CASRPDRAPFYNSPLHF | TRBV6-1 | 17 | TRBD1 | TRBJ1-6 | NA
TGTGCCACCAGTGATCGACAAGGGGGCGCGCGCTATGGCTACACCTTC | CATSDRQGGARYGYTF | TRBV24-1 | 16 | TRBD1 | TRBJ1-2 | few
TGTGCCAGCAGAGGGGGCTGGGCCAAAAACATTCAGTACTTC | CASRGGWAKNIQYF | TRBV12-3/TRBV12-4 | 14 | TRBD1 | TRBJ2-4 | many
TGCAGTGCTAGAGGGCGATGGGGGCGGGGGCCTTTGAACACTGAAGCTTTCTTT | CSARGRWGRGPLNTEAFF | TRBV20-1 | 18 | NA | TRBJ1-1 | few
TGCAGTGCGAGTCAGGGGGCTCGGGGGAACACTGAAGCTTTCTTT | CSASQGARGNTEAFF | TRBV20-1 | 15 | TRBD1 | TRBJ1-1 | many
TGTGCCAGCAGCTTAATATCTATCGAGGGAGCCAAAAACATTCAGTACTTC | CASSLISIEGAKNIQYF | TRBV7-3 | 17 | NA | TRBJ2-4 | NA
TGCAGCGTTGATGTTGGACAGGGGATCGCAGATACGCAGTATTTT | CSVDVGQGIADTQYF | TRBV29-1 | 15 | TRBD1 | TRBJ2-3 | many
TGTGCCAGCAGCCAAGATTTGGGGGCGCATGGCTACACCTTC | CASSQDLGAHGYTF | TRBV4-2 | 14 | NA | TRBJ1-2 | few
TGCGCCAGCAGCTTGCAGGGCGAGCCCCGCTATGGCTACACCTTC | CASSLQGEPRYGYTF | TRBV5-1 | 15 | NA | TRBJ1-2 | few
TGCAGTGCTAATTCGGGGCGCGGAGATGAAAAACTGTTTTTT | CSANSGRGDEKLFF | TRBV20-1 | 14 | NA | TRBJ1-4 | many
TGTGCCAGCAGCCCCGGGACTAGCGGGAGCGATGAGCAGTTCTTC | CASSPGTSGSDEQFF | TRBV7-9 | 15 | TRBD2 | TRBJ2-1 | many
TGCGCCAGCAGCATTACGACCCGGGACTTCGGAGACAATGAGCAGTTCTTC | CASSITTRDFGDNEQFF | TRBV5-1 | 17 | NA | TRBJ2-1 | many
TGCAGCGTTGTGACCAGGGAAGATCAGCCCCAGCATTTT | CSVVTREDQPQHF | TRBV29-1 | 13 | NA | TRBJ1-5 | NA
TGTGCCAGCAGCTTGGCCAACGTCCGGGATACGCAGTATTTT | CASSLANVRDTQYF | TRBV5-6 | 14 | NA | TRBJ2-3 | many
TGTGCCAGCAGCCCTTCGGCGGGGGCTAACACCGGGGAGCTGTTTTTT | CASSPSAGANTGELFF | TRBV7-3 | 16 | NA | TRBJ2-2 | many
TGTGCCAGCAGTTACTCGAGGGCCTCCACAGATACGCAGTATTTT | CASSYSRASTDTQYF | TRBV6-2/TRBV6-3 | 15 | NA | TRBJ2-3 | NA
TGTGCCAGCAGTTTAGAGAGGCTGGAGACCCAGTACTTC | CASSLERLETQYF | TRBV28 | 13 | NA | TRBJ2-5 | many
TGCAGTGCTAGACCCGGGACTAGCGGGAGAAGGTACAATGAGCAGTTCTTC | CSARPGTSGRRYNEQFF | TRBV20-1 | 17 | TRBD2 | TRBJ2-1 | many
TGTGCCAGCAGTGGACTAGCGGCCCAAGAGACCCAGTACTTC | CASSGLAAQETQYF | TRBV6-1 | 14 | TRBD2 | TRBJ2-5 | many
TGTGCCAGCAGCTTGTGGGACAGTAATCAGCCCCAGCATTTT | CASSLWDSNQPQHF | TRBV5-5 | 14 | TRBD1 | TRBJ1-5 | NA
TGCAGTGCTAAGGGACAGGGTGTTCAGCCCCAGCATTTT | CSAKGQGVQPQHF | TRBV20-1 | 13 | TRBD1 | TRBJ1-5 | NA
TGCGCCAGCAGCTTGGCCGTTTCAGATACGCAGTATTTT | CASSLAVSDTQYF | TRBV5-1 | 13 | NA | TRBJ2-3 | many
TGTGCCAGCATGCAAATTCAAAACATTCAGTACTTC | CASMQIQNIQYF | TRBV2 | 12 | NA | TRBJ2-4 | NA
TGTGCCAGCAGTCATATGGGGCAGCCCCAGCATTTT | CASSHMGQPQHF | TRBV12-3/TRBV12-4 | 12 | NA | TRBJ1-5 | few
TGCGCCAGCCCCGGGACTAGCGGCGAGCAGTACTTC | CASPGTSGEQYF | TRBV5-1 | 12 | TRBD2 | TRBJ2-7 | NA
TGCAGTGCTAGGGACAGGGGATTCACAGATACGCAGTATTTT | CSARDRGFTDTQYF | TRBV20-1 | 14 | TRBD1 | TRBJ2-3 | many
TGTGCCAGCAGCTTAGGGCTAGCGGGAGGGCTCACAGATACGCAGTATTTT | CASSLGLAGGLTDTQYF | TRBV7-3 | 17 | TRBD2 | TRBJ2-3 | many
TGTGCCAGTAGTATTCGGAACAGGGCCACCGGGGAGCTGTTTTTT | CASSIRNRATGELFF | TRBV19 | 15 | NA | TRBJ2-2 | few